This is a list of T cell receptor beta chains from one sample in a study of T-cell reconstitution after alpha-beta-depleted transplantation in children. TCRdb reanalysed the PCR reads using MiXCR and keeps one entry per CDR3 protein. The data contain around 480,000 distinct CDR3 sequences, 32% of them singletons. The sample consisted of PBMCs from the stem cell graft donor, taken from the stem cell graft. The source is a human donor who donated a stem cell graft to a child with aplastic anemia. The CDR3 runs from the conserved cysteine through the conserved F or W. A D gene is named only where the DNA matches it firmly. For some rows the clone size is stated as once, few or many, or as a class when expanded; others skip it.

cdr3_nt cdr3_aa clone_size v_call d_call j_call
TGTGCCAGCAGCCAAGTTCCGCGACCGAACACCGGGGAGCTGTTTTTC CASSQVPRPNTGELFF - TRBV4-2 - TRBJ2-2
TGTGCCAGCAGTTTCTTGGGACAGGGGGAAAACGGGGAGCTGTTTTTT CASSFLGQGENGELFF few TRBV27 TRBD1 TRBJ2-2
TGTGCCAGCAGTTTAAGGGACAGGGGATTTGGAGAGACCCAGTACTTC CASSLRDRGFGETQYF - TRBV12-3/TRBV12-4 TRBD1 TRBJ2-5
TGTGCCAGCAGCGTAGGGCTAGCGGGAGGTCGAAGCACAGATACGCAGTATTTT CASSVGLAGGRSTDTQYF - TRBV9 TRBD2 TRBJ2-3
TGCAGCGGAGCCACAGATACGCAGTATTTT CSGATDTQYF - TRBV29-1 - TRBJ2-3
TGTGCCAGCAGTTTTCGGGCTGAAGCTTTCTTT CASSFRAEAFF - TRBV28 - TRBJ1-1
TGCAGTGCTAATCGTAGGGGGGAGCTGTTTTTT CSANRRGELFF few TRBV20-1 - TRBJ2-2
TGCAGCGTTGTTCGGGAGACCACAGATACGCAGTATTTT CSVVRETTDTQYF few TRBV29-1 - TRBJ2-3
TGTGCCAGCAGTTTAAAAGGACAGGGGAATCAGCCCCAGCATTTT CASSLKGQGNQPQHF few TRBV12-3/TRBV12-4 TRBD1 TRBJ1-5
TGTGCCAGCTCAAAGACAAAAGACAGCTCTGGAAACACCATATATTTT CASSKTKDSSGNTIYF - TRBV18 - TRBJ1-3
TGTGCCAGCAGCTTAGCGGGACAGAGAAATGAAAAACTGTTTTTT CASSLAGQRNEKLFF - TRBV7-9 TRBD1 TRBJ1-4
TGTGCCAGCAGTTACGCGGGAGGGCCTCCCAATGAGCAGTTCTTC CASSYAGGPPNEQFF - TRBV6-2/TRBV6-3 TRBD2 TRBJ2-1
TGCAGCGCCCCCAACGCAGGTAACACTGAAGCTTTCTTT CSAPNAGNTEAFF - TRBV29-1 - TRBJ1-1
TGCAGTGCTAGGAGCCAGCGGGAGGCCCAATCCACAGATACGCAGTATTTT CSARSQREAQSTDTQYF - TRBV20-1 TRBD2 TRBJ2-3
TGTGCCACCAGTGATGGGTTCAGAACTGAAGCTTTCTTT CATSDGFRTEAFF - TRBV24-1 - TRBJ1-1
TGTGCCAGCAGCCCGGGACTAGCGGAACACACAGATACGCAGTATTTT CASSPGLAEHTDTQYF - TRBV7-9 TRBD2 TRBJ2-3